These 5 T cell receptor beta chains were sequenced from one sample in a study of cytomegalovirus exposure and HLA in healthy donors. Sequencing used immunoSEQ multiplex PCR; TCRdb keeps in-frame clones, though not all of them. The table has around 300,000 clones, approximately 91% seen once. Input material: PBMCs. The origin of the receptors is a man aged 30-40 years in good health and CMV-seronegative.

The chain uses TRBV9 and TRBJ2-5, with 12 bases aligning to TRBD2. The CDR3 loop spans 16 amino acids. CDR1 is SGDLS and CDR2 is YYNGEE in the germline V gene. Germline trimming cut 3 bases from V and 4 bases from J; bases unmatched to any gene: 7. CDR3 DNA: TGTGCCAGCAGCGCCGCTAGCGGGGGGGCCGGAGAGACCCAGTACTTC. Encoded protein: CASSAASGGAGETQYF.

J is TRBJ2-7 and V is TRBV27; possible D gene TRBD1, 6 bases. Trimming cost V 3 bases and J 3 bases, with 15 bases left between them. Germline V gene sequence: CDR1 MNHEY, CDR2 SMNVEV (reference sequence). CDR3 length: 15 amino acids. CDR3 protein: CASSLKTGGYYEQYF. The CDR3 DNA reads TGTGCCAGCAGTTTGAAGACAGGCGGATACTACGAGCAGTACTTC.

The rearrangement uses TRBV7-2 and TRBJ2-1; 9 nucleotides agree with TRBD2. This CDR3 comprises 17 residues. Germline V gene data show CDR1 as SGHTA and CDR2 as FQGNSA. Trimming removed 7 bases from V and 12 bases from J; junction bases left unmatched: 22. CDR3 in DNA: TGTGCCAGCACCTCGGGCGGTGCGGGGGGGCGTAGTTCCGGGCAGTTCTTC. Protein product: CASTSGGAGGRSSGQFF. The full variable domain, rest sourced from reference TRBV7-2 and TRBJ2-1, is GAGVSQSPSNKVTEKGKDVELRCDPISGHTALYWYRQSLGQGLEFLIYFQGNSAPDKSGLPSDRFSAERTGGSVSTLTIQRTQQEDSAVYLCASTSGGAGGRSSGQFFGPGTRLTVL.

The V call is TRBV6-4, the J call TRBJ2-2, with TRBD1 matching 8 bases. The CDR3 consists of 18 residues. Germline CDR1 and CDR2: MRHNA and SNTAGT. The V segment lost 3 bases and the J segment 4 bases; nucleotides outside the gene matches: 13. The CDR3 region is CASSERLIGQGATGELFF. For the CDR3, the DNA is TGTGCCAGCAGTGAACGCCTTATTGGACAGGGAGCCACCGGGGAGCTGTTTTTT.

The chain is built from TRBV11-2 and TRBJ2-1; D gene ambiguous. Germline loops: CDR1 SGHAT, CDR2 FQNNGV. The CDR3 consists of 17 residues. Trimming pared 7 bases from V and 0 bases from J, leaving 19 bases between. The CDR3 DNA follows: TGTGCCAGCACTTACCCGTCGGAGAAAAGCTCCTACAATGAGCAGTTCTTC. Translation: CASTYPSEKSSYNEQFF.